In this sample, the clone carrying this T cell receptor (beta chain) turned up a few times. The sample belongs to a study of cytomegalovirus exposure and HLA in healthy donors. Across the whole study: There were under 130 million unique TCR beta sequences, drawn from roughly 200 million T cells, in an earlier analysis.

CDR3 length: 15 residues. In germline, CDR1 is LGHNA, CDR2 YSLEER. Between the trimmed V and J ends, which lost 0 bases and 1 base, there was a span of 9 bases. The PCR used 60 Vbeta and 13 Jbeta primers. Libraries were prepared by immunoSEQ multiplex PCR; TCRdb keeps only in-frame clonotypes and omits some of them. The table lists roughly 130,000 clones, almost 85% of them singletons. This clonotype was sampled from a boy aged 2 to 9 in good health and CMV-seronegative. Material for sequencing was PBMCs. This chain links TRBV4-3 with TRBJ1-1; possibly TRBD1 for D (5 bases). The CDR3 spells CASSQDYGGNTEAFF. Here the CDR3 DNA reads TGCGCCAGCAGCCAAGATTACGGGGGGAACACTGAAGCTTTCTTT.